This T cell receptor beta chain was captured in a study of blood T cell repertoires in COVID-19. Across the study: Samples came from the United States, Italy and Spain, spanning acute and convalescent COVID-19. Sources were T cells, B-cell-depleted T cells, or PBMCs; the material itself was cDNA or gDNA.

Original processing methods: Amplification of reference gene primers provided the estimated nucleated cell counts. Assay: immunoSEQ multiplex PCR; the TCRdb copy retains only in-frame clones and omits some. That table supplies the V and J calls and clone size; D and trimming were determined from the DNA. This sample has approximately 220,000 clones, with about four fifths found just once. CDR1 LNHNV and CDR2 YYDKDF come from the germline V gene (reference sequence). V lost 5 bases to trimming and J lost 9 bases; unmatched junction nucleotides: 9. This CDR3 spans 15 amino acids. V and J are TRBV15 and TRBJ2-1; TRBD1 aligns across 11 bases. The sample was peripheral blood. This TCR came from a woman aged 45-60 years with acute or convalescent COVID-19. The CDR3 DNA is TGTGCCACCAGCCCACGGGACAGGGGGACGAGTGAGCAGTTCTTC. The encoded protein is CATSPRDRGTSEQFF. Drawing the rest from reference TRBV15 and TRBJ2-1, the complete variable domain is DAMVIQNPRYQVTQFGKPVTLSCSQTLNHNVMYWYQQKSSQAPKLLFHYYDKDFNNEADTPDNFQSRRPNTSFCFLDIRSPGLGDTAMYLCATSPRDRGTSEQFFGPGTRLTVL.